The rows below give T cell receptor beta chains drawn from one sample of a study of identical twins. TCRdb re-called the 5' RACE reads with MiXCR, one entry per CDR3 protein. The sample records 500,000 to 550,000 distinct CDR3 sequences, about a fifth being singletons. The same specimen was also included in a second study, on yellow fever vaccine responses in identical twins.

The sequencing input was CD4+ T cells sorted from blood. The receptors come from a young woman in good health. CDR3s include the opening cysteine and the closing phenylalanine or tryptophan. The D gene is left open where the match is weak. Expanded clones get a size class; other rows say once, few or many, or leave the size out.

D gene	V gene	J gene	CDR3 length	clone size	CDR3 DNA	CDR3 protein
.	TRBV5-1	TRBJ1-2	12	many	TGTGCCAGCAGTTTAGACGGCTATGGCTACACCTTC	CASSLDGYGYTF
.	TRBV4-2	TRBJ2-1	16	few	TGTGCCAGCAGCCAAGCATGGGGACTCTTTGTCAATGAGCAGTTCTTC	CASSQAWGLFVNEQFF
.	TRBV2	TRBJ1-5	13	few	TGTGCCAGCAGGTCGACGGGTGGGCAGCCCCAGCATTTT	CASRSTGGQPQHF
.	TRBV25-1	TRBJ2-2	14	.	TGTGCCAGCAGTGAAACGGGTATAACCGGGGAGCTGTTTTTT	CASSETGITGELFF
TRBD2	TRBV3-1	TRBJ2-7	17	.	TGTGCCAGCAGCAACGGCGGGGGGCGTAAAATTCACTACGAGCAGTACTTC	CASSNGGGRKIHYEQYF
.	TRBV5-1	TRBJ2-3	14	.	TGCGCCAGCAACTTGGAAGGGGTTACAGATACGCAGTATTTT	CASNLEGVTDTQYF
TRBD1	TRBV27	TRBJ1-6	15	.	TGTGCCAGCAGTTCCCGGACAGGGGTTAATTCACCCCTCCACTTT	CASSSRTGVNSPLHF
.	TRBV12-3/TRBV12-4	TRBJ1-1	16	.	TGTGCCAGCAGTTTAAATCCGGGGAGTGGGGACACTGAAGCTTTCTTT	CASSLNPGSGDTEAFF
TRBD1	TRBV29-1	TRBJ2-4	15	.	TGCAGCGTTGAAGTATTCGGGACAGGGGTAAACATTCAGTACTTC	CSVEVFGTGVNIQYF
TRBD2	TRBV5-4	TRBJ2-2	17	few	TGTGCCAGCAGCTTAACTAGCGATACAGCGAACACCGGGGAGCTGTTTTTT	CASSLTSDTANTGELFF
TRBD1	TRBV12-3/TRBV12-4	TRBJ1-2	16	.	TGTGCCAGCAGTTGGGGGACAGGGTATTTGGGCTATGGCTACACCTTC	CASSWGTGYLGYGYTF
TRBD1	TRBV3-1	TRBJ2-1	13	.	TGTGCCAGCAGCCGCCCCGGGACAGGGGCGCAGTTCTTC	CASSRPGTGAQFF
TRBD2	TRBV7-8	TRBJ2-2	19	few	TGTGCCAGCAGCTTACTCGCGGGAGGGCCCACAATGAACACCGGGGAGCTGTTTTTT	CASSLLAGGPTMNTGELFF
.	TRBV20-1	TRBJ1-6	15	.	TGCAGTGCTAGGGAGGTCAGCTGGGGGAATTCACCCCTCCACTTT	CSAREVSWGNSPLHF
TRBD1	TRBV24-1	TRBJ1-2	12	many	TGTGCCACCAGTGATCAGGACAGGAAAGAGACCTTC	CATSDQDRKETF
TRBD2	TRBV6-1	TRBJ2-7	18	few	TGTGCCGCACTCACCCCCGGGACTAGCGGGAGGGCCGTTTACGAGCAGTACTTC	CAALTPGTSGRAVYEQYF
.	TRBV4-1	TRBJ2-5	13	.	TGCGCCAGCAGCCAAGGGGGCTTGGGGACCCAGTACTTC	CASSQGGLGTQYF
TRBD2	TRBV7-3	TRBJ2-1	14	.	TGTGCCAGCAGCTTACTAGCGGTAGGGAATGAGCAGTTCTTC	CASSLLAVGNEQFF
.	TRBV5-8	TRBJ2-3	14	few	TGTGCCAACCGGGCCGTGGGGGGCACAGATACGCAGTATTTT	CANRAVGGTDTQYF
.	TRBV28	TRBJ2-1	16	.	TGTGCCAGCAGTTTACAGGCTGGCAGGGGAAGAAATGAGCAGTTCTTC	CASSLQAGRGRNEQFF
TRBD1	TRBV15	TRBJ1-6	14	few	TGTGCCACCAGCACCTACAGGGGAAGGACACCCCTCCACTTT	CATSTYRGRTPLHF
.	TRBV15	TRBJ2-1	15	.	TGTGCCACCAGCAGACCTCGGGGGCCGAACAATGAGCAGTTCTTC	CATSRPRGPNNEQFF
.	TRBV11-3	TRBJ2-2	15	.	TGTGCCAGCAGCTTAGAGGGGTCAAACACCGGGGAGCTGTTTTTT	CASSLEGSNTGELFF
.	TRBV2	TRBJ1-4	11	.	TGTGCCAGTATAAGCGGTCGGAAACTGTTTTTT	CASISGRKLFF
.	TRBV10-3	TRBJ2-5	14	.	TGTGCCATCAGTGTCGGGACTCTTGGGGAGACCCAGTACTTC	CAISVGTLGETQYF
TRBD2	TRBV9	TRBJ2-1	16	few	TGTGCCAGCAGCGTAGCTCTAGCGGGGGGATACAATGAGCAGTTCTTC	CASSVALAGGYNEQFF
.	TRBV3-1	TRBJ2-7	16	few	TGTGCCAGCAGCCAAGACCTCGAGCGTGGGCTCTACGAGCAGTACTTC	CASSQDLERGLYEQYF
.	TRBV14	TRBJ1-2	14	.	TGTGCCAGCAGCCAAGAGACCGGACCCTATGGCTACACCTTC	CASSQETGPYGYTF
TRBD1	TRBV12-3/TRBV12-4	TRBJ2-7	15	few	TGTGCCAGCAGCCAGGGACAGGAGCGATGGTGGGAGCAGTACTTC	CASSQGQERWWEQYF
.	TRBV25-1	TRBJ2-3	16	.	TGTGCCAGCAGTCCCATTTCGGGGGAGCTCACAGATACGCAGTATTTT	CASSPISGELTDTQYF
TRBD1	TRBV24-1	TRBJ1-5	15	.	TGTGCCACCAGTGATAGGACAGGGAGAAATCAGCCCCAGCATTTT	CATSDRTGRNQPQHF
.	TRBV4-1	TRBJ1-1	17	few	TGCGCCAGCAGCCAAGATCGGAGCAGGGTGTTGGGCCCTGAAGCTTTCTTT	CASSQDRSRVLGPEAFF
.	TRBV27	TRBJ2-7	14	.	TGTGCCAGCAGTTCTCAATACGGCCCCTACGAGCAGTACTTC	CASSSQYGPYEQYF
TRBD2	TRBV2	TRBJ2-7	14	.	TGTGCCAGCAGTGGAACTAGCGGGGTCTACGAGCAGTACTTC	CASSGTSGVYEQYF
TRBD2	TRBV28	TRBJ2-3	18	many	TGTGCCAGCAGTTTACATCTTTCCCGGACTAGCGGGAGTCATACGCAGTATTTT	CASSLHLSRTSGSHTQYF
TRBD2	TRBV7-9	TRBJ2-7	15	.	TGTGCCAGCAGTTTCTCCAGCGGGAGAGGCTACGAGCAGTACTTC	CASSFSSGRGYEQYF
TRBD1	TRBV20-1	TRBJ1-2	11	.	TGCAGTGCAAGGACAGGGGCCGGCTACACCTTC	CSARTGAGYTF
TRBD2	TRBV5-1	TRBJ2-3	17	.	TGCGCCAGCAGCCCCATGACTAGCAGCCCTAGCACAGATACGCAGTATTTT	CASSPMTSSPSTDTQYF
.	TRBV11-2	TRBJ1-2	13	few	TGTGCCAGCAGCAAAGGATGGGCTACGGGCTACACCTTC	CASSKGWATGYTF
.	TRBV28	TRBJ1-1	13	.	TGTGCCAGCAGCCGAGGGACCGGGTTGACAGCTTTCTTT	CASSRGTGLTAFF
.	TRBV5-4	TRBJ2-1	13	.	TGTGCCAGCAGCTCTGTCGTGTACAATGAGCAGTTCTTC	CASSSVVYNEQFF
.	TRBV3-1	TRBJ2-1	16	once	TGTGCCAGCAGCCAAGATACCCTAGCGCCATACAATGAGCAGTTCTTC	CASSQDTLAPYNEQFF
TRBD2	TRBV20-1	TRBJ2-2	16	.	TGCAGTGCTAGACATCCCGGGACTAGCGGGAGGGGGGAGCTGTTTTTT	CSARHPGTSGRGELFF
.	TRBV5-8	TRBJ2-7	15	.	TGTGCCAGCAGCTTGCCTAGACGCAACTCCTACGAGCAGTACTTC	CASSLPRRNSYEQYF
.	TRBV5-5	TRBJ2-3	16	.	TGTGCCAGCAGCTTGGTGCGACAGGCGAGCACAGATACGCAGTATTTT	CASSLVRQASTDTQYF
.	TRBV5-5	TRBJ1-1	13	.	TGTGCCAGCAGCTTGGGGTACGCCACTGAAGCTTTCTTT	CASSLGYATEAFF
TRBD1	TRBV5-1	TRBJ2-4	16	few	TGCGCCAGCAGCTTGGAACCACAGGGGGCCAAAAACATTCAGTACTTC	CASSLEPQGAKNIQYF
TRBD1	TRBV6-2/TRBV6-3	TRBJ1-5	16	.	TGTGCCAGCAGCTCGGGACAGCAACCGGGCAATCAGCCCCAGCATTTT	CASSSGQQPGNQPQHF
.	TRBV4-2	TRBJ2-1	15	.	TGTGCCAGCAGCCAGGACGAGCATAGTATGAATGAGCAGTTCTTC	CASSQDEHSMNEQFF
.	TRBV27	TRBJ2-7	11	few	TGTGCCAGCAGTTACCGACAGGAGCAGTACTTC	CASSYRQEQYF
.	TRBV19	TRBJ2-5	12	few	TGTGCCAGTAGTATTGGGGAAGAGACCCAGTACTTC	CASSIGEETQYF